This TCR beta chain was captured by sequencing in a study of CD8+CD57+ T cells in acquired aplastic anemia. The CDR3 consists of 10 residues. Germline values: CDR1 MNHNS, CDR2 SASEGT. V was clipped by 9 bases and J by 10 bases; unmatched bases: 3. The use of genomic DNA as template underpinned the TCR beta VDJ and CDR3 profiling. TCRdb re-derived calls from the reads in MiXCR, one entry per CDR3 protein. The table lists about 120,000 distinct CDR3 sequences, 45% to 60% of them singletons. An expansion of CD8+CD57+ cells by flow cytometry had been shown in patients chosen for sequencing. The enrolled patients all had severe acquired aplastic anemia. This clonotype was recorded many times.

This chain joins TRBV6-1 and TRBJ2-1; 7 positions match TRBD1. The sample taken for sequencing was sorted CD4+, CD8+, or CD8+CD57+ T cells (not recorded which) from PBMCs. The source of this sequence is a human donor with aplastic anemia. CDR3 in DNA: TGTGCCAGTGAGGACAGGGAGCAGTTCTTC. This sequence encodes CASEDREQFF.